Listed here are 26 T cell receptor beta chains from one sample, sequenced in a study of regulatory T cells in long-lasting Graves disease. Relying on iRepertoire HTBI primers and Arm-PCR of CDR3 regions, the team built TCR beta libraries. In TCRdb, the multiplex PCR reads were re-called with MiXCR into one record per CDR3 protein. This table holds under 450,000 distinct CDR3 sequences, around 15% found once. Time point meaning: newly diagnosed GD, antithyroid drugs for less than 3 months. PBMCs were the source of the RNA used for TCR sequencing. Separately, the same data were catalogued under a study of T cells in Graves' hyperthyroidism and ophthalmopathy.

The sample was peripheral blood mononuclear cells (PBMCs), taken at new diagnosis, from a patient treated with antithyroid drugs. These receptors were collected from a woman aged 18-29 years with Graves disease.

V usage is TRBV29-1 and J usage is TRBJ2-7, with D unresolved. The CDR3 has 10 residues. Germline lookup yields CDR1 SQVTM and CDR2 ANQGSEA. V lost 8 bases to trimming and J lost 6 bases, with 11 bases between them. The CDR3 DNA reads TGCAGCCCCCATGTCCGCGAGCAGTACTTC. Its translation is CSPHVREQYF.

This clonotype was counted ten times or more. The chain uses TRBV4-1 and TRBJ2-7, with 9 bases aligning to TRBD1. Germline loops: CDR1 MGHRA, CDR2 YSYEKL. With 3 bases clipped from V and 2 bases from J, the junction kept 11 bases outside the gene matches. The CDR3 is 17 amino acids. CDR3 sequence reads: CASSHISGTGQAYEQYF. As DNA, the CDR3 is TGCGCCAGCAGCCACATCTCCGGGACAGGGCAGGCCTACGAGCAGTACTTC.

The chain recombines TRBV4-1 with TRBJ1-4, with 10 bases that match TRBD1. Germline V gives CDR1 MGHRA, CDR2 YSYEKL. Unmatched junction bases numbered 9, after V lost 2 bases and J lost 9 bases. CDR3 length: 16 amino acids. CDR3 DNA: TGCGCCAGCAGCCAACCCGGCCTGGGACAGGGGCAAAAACTGTTTTTT. This sequence encodes CASSQPGLGQGQKLFF.

There are many counts of this clonotype. The J gene is TRBJ2-3, the V gene TRBV28, with TRBD2 matching 7 bases. The germline CDR1 and CDR2 sequences are MDHEN and SYDVKM. J lost 4 bases, V lost 3 bases, and 10 bases had no gene match. This CDR3 is built from 16 residues. This chain's CDR3 is CASSLGGRAFADTQYF. CDR3 DNA sequence: TGTGCCAGCAGTTTGGGGGGGAGGGCCTTCGCAGATACGCAGTATTTT.

At least ten counts were recorded for this clonotype. The chain employs TRBV12-3 or TRBV12-4 and TRBJ1-1; the match to TRBD1 covers 7 bases. J lost 5 bases, V lost 5 bases, and 8 bases had no gene match. The CDR3 is 14 amino acids. The CDR3 is CASSQGVRDTEAFF. The CDR3 bases are TGTGCCAGCAGTCAGGGGGTTCGTGATACTGAAGCTTTCTTT.

Note on this clonotype: A read error may explain this, as a much larger clone is one base away. The chain links TRBV19 to TRBJ2-1; D is perhaps TRBD2 (6 bases). There are 12 residues in the CDR3. The germline CDR1 and CDR2 sequences are LNHDA and SQIVND (reference sequence). CDR3: CASGGSYDEQFF. CDR3 nucleotides: TGTGCCAGCGGGGGATCCTACGATGAGCAGTTCTTC.

Comment on this clonotype: A far larger clone lies a single base away; this is likely a read error. J is TRBJ2-3 and V is TRBV5-5; D is unresolved. There are 11 residues in the CDR3. Deletions cut 7 bases from V and 3 bases from J, with 6 bases between. CDR1 and CDR2 (germline): SGHKS, YYEKEE (reference sequence). The chain's CDR3 is CASGLTDTQYF. DNA for the CDR3: TGTGCCAGCGGCCTGACAGATACGCAGTATTTT.

This clonotype occurred many times. The chain uses TRBV3-1 and TRBJ2-7; 11 bases are shared with TRBD2. This CDR3 has 16 amino acids. V gave up 4 bases and J gave up 3 bases; unmatched junction bases: 8. The germline V gene encodes CDR1 LGHDT and CDR2 YNNKEL (reference sequence). CDR3 in DNA: TGTGCCAGCAGCCGCCTTAGAGGGACTAGCGGCTACGAGCAGTACTTC. Protein: CASSRLRGTSGYEQYF.

This clonotype came up a few times. The chain has TRBV2 and TRBJ1-6; a weak D match, TRBD1 (6 bases). CDR1 is SNHLY, CDR2 FYNNEI, per germline. The V and J ends lost 4 bases and 5 bases respectively, with 15 bases between them. This CDR3 spans 16 amino acids. CDR3 residues: CASSVWGPRNNSPLHF. The CDR3, as DNA: TGTGCCAGCAGTGTCTGGGGGCCCAGGAATAATTCACCCCTCCACTTT.

The sample holds many counts of this clonotype. The chain recombines TRBV28 with TRBJ1-4, with 7 nucleotides matching TRBD1. The germline V gene encodes CDR1 MDHEN and CDR2 SYDVKM. V gave up 7 bases and J gave up 5 bases; unmatched junction bases: 10. CDR3 length: 15 residues. The CDR3 DNA is TGTGCCAGCACCGCAAGGGGGCAGGAGAATGAAAAACTGTTTTTT. Translation gives CASTARGQENEKLFF.

This clonotype showed up just once. The CDR3 ends on some other residue instead of the conserved phenylalanine or tryptophan, so this is likely a read error. V gene TRBV2 combines with J gene TRBJ2-7, with 9 bases fitting TRBD1. This CDR3 comprises 15 residues. The V gene end was trimmed by 6 bases and the J gene end by 2 bases; junction bases not matched to a gene: 8. Germline loops: CDR1 SNHLY, CDR2 FYNNEI. The CDR3 nucleotides are TGTGCCAGCAGCGTTGGGACAGGGATTACCTACGAGCAGTACCTC. Translated: CASSVGTGITYEQYL.

The chain has TRBV15 and TRBJ2-1; no firm D call. Per germline, CDR1 LNHNV and CDR2 YYDKDF (reference sequence). The germline V and J ends were trimmed by 5 bases and 7 bases, with 9 bases remaining between them. This CDR3 region has 12 residues. The CDR3 DNA follows: TGTGCCACCAGCTGGAATACAAATGAGCAGTTCTTC. Protein product: CATSWNTNEQFF.

The CDR3 is CASSRLFQGQETQYF. CDR3 nucleotide sequence: TGTGCCAGCAGCCGCCTGTTCCAGGGGCAAGAGACCCAGTACTTC. The rearrangement links TRBV14 to TRBJ2-5, with a weak D call TRBD1 (6 bases). The germline V gene encodes CDR1 SGHDN and CDR2 FVKESK. V lost 4 bases and J 2 bases, leaving 14 bases between the germline ends. The CDR3 has 15 residues.

This clonotype was seen many times. The chain is built from TRBV28 and TRBJ2-2; 7 bases are shared with TRBD2. The CDR3 consists of 15 residues. Germline V gene lookup returns CDR1 MDHEN and CDR2 SYDVKM. V lost 6 bases and J lost 9; bases outside the gene matches: 13. The CDR3 DNA reads TGTGCCAGCAGATCCTCCGGGGGGTTGGTGAGGGAGCTGTTTTTT. Protein sequence: CASRSSGGLVRELFF. Looking up the rest from reference TRBV28 and TRBJ2-2 gives the full variable domain: DVKVTQSSRYLVKRTGEKVFLECVQDMDHENMFWYRQDPGLGLRLIYFSYDVKMKEKGDIPEGYSVSREKKERFSLILESASTNQTSMYLCASRSSGGLVRELFFGEGSRLTVL.

Only a few counts were recorded for this clonotype. The genes are TRBV27 and TRBJ2-1; 11 bases align to TRBD2. V gave up 2 bases and J gave up 7 bases; unmatched junction bases: 4. Germline V gene data show CDR1 as MNHEY and CDR2 as SMNVEV (reference sequence). This CDR3 spans 15 amino acids. CDR3 DNA: TGTGCCAGCAGTTTAGTCACTAGCGGGAGTAATGAGCAGTTCTTC. Its protein is CASSLVTSGSNEQFF.

The sample holds many counts of this clonotype. V is TRBV4-1 and J is TRBJ1-4; D unresolved. The length of the CDR3 is 15 residues. Germline V gene data show CDR1 as MGHRA and CDR2 as YSYEKL. The ends were cut back, 0 bases at V and 0 bases at J, with 5 bases in the middle. The CDR3 sequence: CASSQDGATNEKLFF. CDR3 bases: TGCGCCAGCAGCCAAGACGGGGCAACTAATGAAAAACTGTTTTTT.

This clonotype has at least ten counts. The DNA of the CDR3 is TGTGCCAGCAGCGGAGAGTACAATGAGCAGTTCTTC. This encodes CASSGEYNEQFF. The V gene is TRBV7-9, the J gene TRBJ2-1; no clear D. Looked up from germline, CDR1 is SEHNR and CDR2 is FQNEAQ (reference sequence). This CDR3 contains 12 residues. V lost 5 bases to trimming and J lost 4 bases, with 6 bases between them.

This clonotype has just a few counts. This sequence joins TRBV6-5 and TRBJ1-1, with 9 bases fitting TRBD1. Germline-derived CDR1 and CDR2 are MNHEY and SVGAGI. The CDR3 covers 16 residues. Trimming at V came to 4 bases and at J to 5 bases, leaving 11 bases not matched to a gene. CDR3: CASSSTPGQGATEAFF. The CDR3 nucleotides read TGTGCCAGCAGTTCGACTCCGGGACAGGGCGCGACTGAAGCTTTCTTT.

The table lists this clonotype with many counts. This CDR3 reads CASSTQSAMNTEAFF. The CDR3 nucleotides are TGTGCCAGCAGCACACAATCAGCTATGAACACTGAAGCTTTCTTT. The V call is TRBV28, the J call TRBJ1-1; D unclear. Germline CDR1 MDHEN, CDR2 SYDVKM. V was shortened by 6 bases and J by 0 bases, with 14 bases between the two germline ends. The length of the CDR3 is 15 residues.

The chain recombines TRBV30 with TRBJ2-4; possibly TRBD2 for D (6 bases). V was trimmed by 2 bases and J by 9 bases, leaving 11 bases between them. The CDR3 consists of 12 residues. CDR1 GTSNPN and CDR2 SVGIG come from the germline V gene (reference sequence). The CDR3 DNA reads as TGTGCCTGGAGTCCCTCGGAGGGCATTCAGTACTTC. Encoded protein: CAWSPSEGIQYF.

The V and J genes are TRBV5-6 and TRBJ1-6; the match to TRBD1 covers 7 bases. There are 15 residues in the CDR3. Trimming cost V 4 bases and J 10 bases; bases outside gene matches: 11. The germline CDR1 and CDR2 sequences are SGHDT and YYEEEE. The CDR3 coding sequence is TGTGCCAGCAGCCCCGGACAGGTCGGAAAATCACCCCTCCACTTT. This encodes CASSPGQVGKSPLHF.

This clonotype was detected many times. This rearrangement joins TRBV5-6 to TRBJ1-5; no clear D gene. V gave up 0 bases and J gave up 5 bases, with 9 bases separating them. Germline lookup yields CDR1 SGHDT and CDR2 YYEEEE. This CDR3 spans 14 amino acids. This CDR3 reads CASSLGLLDQPQHF. The CDR3 DNA sequence: TGTGCCAGCAGCTTGGGCTTGCTTGATCAGCCCCAGCATTTT.

This clonotype has a count of ten or more. V and J are TRBV20-1 and TRBJ2-3; 11 bases match TRBD2. This CDR3 spans 17 amino acids. Germline values: CDR1 DFQATT, CDR2 SNEGSKA (reference sequence). V shed 3 bases, J shed 2 bases, and the junction held 10 bases outside the gene matches. In DNA, the CDR3 is TGCAGTGCTAGGCCGTCTAGCGGGGGGAGATTCACAGATACGCAGTATTTT. Translating gives CSARPSSGGRFTDTQYF.

The rearrangement links TRBV2 to TRBJ2-7, with 7 bases matching TRBD1. CDR3 length: 14 amino acids. The J segment lost 2 bases and the V segment lost 7 bases, leaving 8 bases of the junction unmatched. CDR1 and CDR2 (germline): SNHLY, FYNNEI. The CDR3 DNA follows: TGTGCCAGCAAGAAGAGACAGGGAGCCTACGAGCAGTACTTC. This sequence encodes CASKKRQGAYEQYF.

The rearrangement uses TRBV19 and TRBJ1-1, with TRBD1 as a possible D gene (5 bases). This CDR3 has 15 residues. In germline, CDR1 is LNHDA, CDR2 SQIVND (reference sequence). The ends were cut back, 8 bases at V and 1 base at J, with 17 bases in the middle. For the CDR3, the DNA is TGTGCCAGTGGGGACGCAACTACAGGGAACACTGAAGCTTTCTTT. Protein sequence: CASGDATTGNTEAFF.

This sequence joins TRBV20-1 and TRBJ1-1, with D possibly matching TRBD1 (5 bases). V gave up 0 bases and J gave up 1 base, with 24 bases separating them. The CDR3 extends over 19 amino acids. Germline assignment: CDR1 DFQATT and CDR2 SNEGSKA (reference sequence). The CDR3 coding sequence is TGCAGTGCTAGAGACCAAATAGAACGGGACGCCTCGAAGAACACTGAAGCTTTCTTT. Translating gives CSARDQIERDASKNTEAFF.